Shown below are 29 T cell receptor beta chains from a single sample sequenced in a study of early T cells in non-severe SARS-CoV-2 infection. In TCRdb, the 5' RACE reads were re-called with MiXCR into one record per CDR3 protein. Seen here are about 49,000 distinct CDR3 sequences, around 12% observed once, and the top ten hold approximately 2.5%. The starting material was whole blood, obtained at baseline. These receptors originate from an adult who was a healthcare worker with PCR-confirmed SARS-CoV-2 infection or an uninfected control (not recorded which).

The chain joins TRBV25-1 to TRBJ2-1; possibly TRBD1 or TRBD2 for D (5 bases each). CDR1 and CDR2 (germline): MGHDK, SYGVNS. CDR3 length: 13 residues. V shed 5 bases and J shed 9 bases, with 14 bases lying between them. The CDR3 spells CASSFRDVGEQFF. The CDR3, as DNA: TGTGCCAGCAGTTTCCGGGACGTCGGTGAGCAGTTCTTC.

There are many counts of this clonotype. The chain couples TRBV2 to TRBJ1-1; D is undetermined. Trimming cost V 6 bases and J 1 base, with 15 bases left between them. CDR3 size: 15 residues. Looked up from germline, CDR1 is SNHLY and CDR2 is FYNNEI. The CDR3 nucleotides are TGTGCCAGCAGAACCCATGAGGCAAGGAACACTGAAGCTTTCTTT. It encodes CASRTHEARNTEAFF.

This sequence joins TRBV20-1 and TRBJ2-3; D not certain. This CDR3 has 12 amino acids. With 0 bases removed from V and 5 bases from J, the gap between germline ends came to 6 bases. The germline gives CDR1 DFQATT, CDR2 SNEGSKA (reference sequence). CDR3 sequence (DNA): TGCAGTGCTAGAGACGAGCTAGATACGCAGTATTTT. As protein: CSARDELDTQYF.

The gene calls are TRBV7-8 and TRBJ2-1; TRBD1 agrees at 9 bases. This CDR3 is built from 15 residues. The V gene end was trimmed by 4 bases and the J gene end by 6 bases; junction bases not matched to a gene: 7. From germline, CDR1 is SGHVS and CDR2 FQNEAQ. CDR3 protein: CASSSTTGQGNEQFF. The CDR3 DNA sequence: TGTGCCAGCAGCTCCACAACGGGACAGGGCAATGAGCAGTTCTTC.

This clonotype was observed a handful of times. The chain uses TRBV11-3 and TRBJ2-2, with D uncertain. CDR3 length: 14 amino acids. V lost 2 bases and J lost 3, with 7 bases in between. In germline, CDR1 is SGHNT, CDR2 YENEEA. Here the CDR3 reads CASSLRPDTGELFF. The CDR3 coding sequence is TGTGCCAGCAGCTTAAGGCCGGACACCGGGGAGCTGTTTTTT.

This clonotype was seen a few times. The V gene is TRBV11-2, the J gene TRBJ2-5, with unresolved D. CDR3 length: 15 residues. Germline V gene lookup returns CDR1 SGHAT and CDR2 FQNNGV. The V end lost 1 base, the J end lost 2 bases, and 11 bases lay between the germline ends. CDR3 coding DNA: TGTGCCAGCAGCTTAGTGGGTCTTAGGCAAGAGACCCAGTACTTC. Translation gives CASSLVGLRQETQYF. Together with reference TRBV11-2 and TRBJ2-5, the CDR3 gives the full variable domain: EAGVAQSPRYKIIEKRQSVAFWCNPISGHATLYWYQQILGQGPKLLIQFQNNGVVDDSQLPKDRFSAERLKGVDSTLKIQPAKLEDSAVYLCASSLVGLRQETQYFGPGTRLLVL.

V usage is TRBV28 and J usage is TRBJ2-1; 14 bases fit TRBD2. The V and J ends lost 2 bases and 9 bases, in that order; junction bases with no gene match: 6. The germline gives CDR1 MDHEN, CDR2 SYDVKM. The CDR3 loop spans 16 amino acids. The CDR3, as DNA: TGTGCCAGCAGTTTAAGGACTAGCGGGGGGCCCGGTGAGCAGTTCTTC. Its protein is CASSLRTSGGPGEQFF.

This clonotype showed up many times. The chain links TRBV7-2 to TRBJ2-1, with 7 bases fitting TRBD2. The CDR3 loop spans 14 amino acids. With V trimmed by 6 bases and J by 9 bases, 11 bases remained unmatched. Germline CDR1 SGHTA, CDR2 FQGNSA. CDR3 in amino acids: CASSRLASSTEQFF. The CDR3, as DNA: TGTGCCAGCAGTCGACTAGCTTCCTCGACTGAGCAGTTCTTC. Based on the CDR3 plus reference TRBV7-2 and TRBJ2-1, the full variable domain is GAGVSQSPSNKVTEKGKDVELRCDPISGHTALYWYRQSLGQGLEFLIYFQGNSAPDKSGLPSDRFSAERTGGSVSTLTIQRTQQEDSAVYLCASSRLASSTEQFFGPGTRLTVL.

This clonotype was counted between two and nine times. The chain links TRBV6-5 to TRBJ1-1, with 9 positions matching TRBD1. V lost 3 bases and J lost 4; bases outside the gene matches: 3. The CDR3 sequence is 14 residues long. Germline V gene data show CDR1 as MNHEY and CDR2 as SVGAGI. DNA for the CDR3: TGTGCCAGCAGTTATCGGGGACAGGGCACTGAAGCTTTCTTT. Protein: CASSYRGQGTEAFF.

The chain has TRBV5-4 and TRBJ2-7; 9 bases are shared with TRBD1. Germline loops: CDR1 SGHNT, CDR2 YYREEE (reference sequence). The CDR3 runs to 13 residues. V lost 4 bases to trimming and J lost 7 bases; unmatched junction nucleotides: 6. CDR3 DNA sequence: TGTGCCAGCAGCACAACAGGGGGCGGAGAGCAGTACTTC. This translates into CASSTTGGGEQYF.

This clonotype was observed at least ten times. The chain combines TRBV29-1 with TRBJ2-3, with 9 bases fitting TRBD2. There are 13 residues in the CDR3. V shed 6 bases and J 5 bases; nucleotides not matched to a gene: 6. CDR1 is SQVTM, CDR2 ANQGSEA, per germline. The CDR3 nucleotides are TGCAGCGTGGTAGCGGGAGCCTTAGATACGCAGTATTTT. Translating gives CSVVAGALDTQYF.

The sample holds a few counts of this clonotype. CDR3 sequence (DNA): TGCGCCAGCAGCTCCGACGGACTGAACTATCAGCCCCAGCATTTT. It specifies CASSSDGLNYQPQHF. V is TRBV5-1 and J is TRBJ1-5; D remains unclear. The length of the CDR3 is 15 residues. The V end lost 3 bases, the J end lost 5 bases, and 15 bases lay between the germline ends. Per the germline V gene, CDR1 is SGHRS and CDR2 is YFSETQ.

This clonotype has at least ten counts. The chain carries TRBV7-9 and TRBJ2-1; D possibly corresponds to TRBD2 (5 bases). CDR3 size: 15 residues. Germline CDR1 SEHNR, CDR2 FQNEAQ (reference sequence). The V and J ends lost 5 bases and 4 bases respectively, with 15 bases between them. CDR3 DNA: TGTGCCAGCAGCCGTAGCGCCCCCCTGTACAATGAGCAGTTCTTC. Amino acid sequence: CASSRSAPLYNEQFF.

J is TRBJ1-1 and V is TRBV7-2; the D gene is possibly TRBD1 (5 bases). The CDR3 runs 12 residues. Germline CDR1 is SGHTA and CDR2 is FQGNSA. The germline V and J ends were trimmed by 5 bases and 5 bases, with 9 bases remaining between them. CDR3 nucleotide sequence: TGTGCCAGCAGCCTTGGGACTACTGAAGCTTTCTTT. This translates into CASSLGTTEAFF.

This clonotype was counted ten times or more. This chain links TRBV20-1 with TRBJ1-6; D might be TRBD1 (6 bases). The germline V gene has CDR1 DFQATT and CDR2 SNEGSKA (reference sequence). The CDR3 sequence is 16 residues long. V lost 6 bases, J lost 6 bases, and 21 bases lay in between. Here the CDR3 reads CSAESRDKLPNSPLHF. The CDR3 coding sequence is TGCAGTGCGGAGTCTCGGGACAAATTGCCTAATTCACCCCTCCACTTT.

This clonotype was seen at least ten times. This chain links TRBV20-1 with TRBJ1-1; TRBD1 is a possible D gene (6 bases). The CDR3 is 12 residues long. V gave up 7 bases and J gave up 2 bases, with 11 bases separating them. CDR1 and CDR2 (germline): DFQATT, SNEGSKA (reference sequence). The CDR3 DNA sequence: TGCAGTGGGGGGCTCGGTAACACTGAAGCTTTCTTT. Translation: CSGGLGNTEAFF.

V is TRBV7-9 and J is TRBJ1-4; D is unresolved. Germline V gene sequence: CDR1 SEHNR, CDR2 FQNEAQ (reference sequence). Trimming removed 2 bases at V and 0 bases at J, with 10 bases between. This CDR3 contains 16 residues. The CDR3 spells CASSLSLGATNEKLFF. The CDR3 nucleotides read TGTGCCAGCAGCTTAAGTTTAGGCGCAACTAATGAAAAACTGTTTTTT.

This clonotype was picked up many times. This chain uses TRBV7-3 with TRBJ2-7, with TRBD1 as a possible D gene (6 bases). V was clipped by 5 bases and J by 2 bases, with 13 bases between them. Germline-derived CDR1 and CDR2 are SGHTA and FQGTGA. The CDR3 totals 14 residues. As DNA, the CDR3 is TGTGCCAGCAGCGCCCGTGGGGGCCCCTACGAGCAGTACTTC. Its translation is CASSARGGPYEQYF.

In this sample, this clonotype turned up a few times. The chain recombines TRBV20-1 with TRBJ2-4; possibly TRBD1 or TRBD2 for D (5 bases each). The CDR3 has 16 residues. The germline CDR1 and CDR2 sequences are DFQATT and SNEGSKA (reference sequence). V lost 3 bases and J lost 0, with 15 bases in between. CDR3 coding DNA: TGCAGTGCTAGTGGGGACGGAATACTAGCCAAAAACATTCAGTACTTC. As protein: CSASGDGILAKNIQYF.

This clonotype turned up a few times. V and J are TRBV14 and TRBJ2-4; D not certain. This CDR3 contains 14 residues. Trimming pared 1 base from V and 3 bases from J, leaving 7 bases between. The germline V gene has CDR1 SGHDN and CDR2 FVKESK. The CDR3 coding sequence is TGTGCCAGCAGCCAAGTTAGTGGCAAAAACATTCAGTACTTC. Amino acids: CASSQVSGKNIQYF.

This clonotype was observed at least ten times. The J gene is TRBJ2-5, the V gene TRBV18, with D uncertain. The V end was cut by 4 bases, the J end by 2 bases, with 8 bases between. The germline gives CDR1 KGHSH, CDR2 LQKENI. This CDR3 region has 13 residues. The CDR3 spells CASSLRIQETQYF. The CDR3 DNA is TGTGCCAGCTCACTGAGGATACAAGAGACCCAGTACTTC.

The chain recombines TRBV11-2 with TRBJ2-1; 9 nucleotides match TRBD2. The CDR3 totals 16 residues. Germline V lookup: CDR1 SGHAT, CDR2 FQNNGV. J gave up 4 bases and V 6 bases, and 10 bases lay outside the gene matches. In DNA form, the CDR3 reads TGTGCCAGCAGTTTTAATAGGCTAGCGGGATACAATGAGCAGTTCTTC. The encoded protein is CASSFNRLAGYNEQFF.

Only a few counts were recorded for this clonotype. The chain recombines TRBV10-3 with TRBJ2-7, with D perhaps assigned TRBD1 or TRBD2 (5 bases each). The CDR3 runs 14 residues. The V and J ends lost 3 bases and 2 bases respectively, with 11 bases between them. CDR1 ENHRY and CDR2 SYGVKD come from the germline V gene. CDR3 in DNA: TGTGCCATCAGTGACCCGGGACGGCCCTACGAGCAGTACTTC. Translated, it gives CAISDPGRPYEQYF.

This clonotype was seen ten or more times. The chain uses TRBV18 and TRBJ2-1; D is uncertain. The CDR3 runs 11 residues. The V gene's germline CDR1 is KGHSH and CDR2 LQKENI. V lost 5 bases to trimming and J lost 6 bases, with 5 bases between them. CDR3 in DNA: TGTGCCAGCTCAAGTTCCAATGAGCAGTTCTTC. Protein sequence: CASSSSNEQFF.

This clonotype was found a few times. The rearrangement links TRBV6-5 to TRBJ1-1; unclear D gene. V lost 8 bases, J lost 1 base, and 11 bases lay in between. The CDR3 is 13 amino acids. Per the germline V gene, CDR1 is MNHEY and CDR2 is SVGAGI. The CDR3 protein is CASARRRNTEAFF. CDR3 DNA sequence: TGTGCCAGCGCTCGCCGCCGGAACACTGAAGCTTTCTTT.

This CDR3 reads CASSLSLGNYGYTF. The DNA of the CDR3 is TGTGCCAGCAGCTTATCCCTGGGGAACTATGGCTACACCTTC. This chain connects TRBV5-5 to TRBJ1-2; D gene unclear. This CDR3 comprises 14 residues. Germline assignment: CDR1 SGHKS and CDR2 YYEKEE (reference sequence). V lost 2 bases and J lost 2, with 10 bases in between. The full variable domain, its missing parts supplied by reference TRBV5-5 and TRBJ1-2, is DAGVTQSPTHLIKTRGQQVTLRCSPISGHKSVSWYQQVLGQGPQFIFQYYEKEERGRGNFPDRFSARQFPNYSSELNVNALLLGDSALYLCASSLSLGNYGYTFGSGTRLTVV.

The gene calls are TRBV20-1 and TRBJ1-4; D might be TRBD1 (5 bases). Looked up from germline, CDR1 is DFQATT and CDR2 is SNEGSKA (reference sequence). V lost 4 bases, J lost 2 bases, and 14 bases lay in between. The CDR3 runs 15 residues. DNA for the CDR3: TGCAGTGCTAAGATTGTGGGGGGGACTAATGAAAAACTGTTTTTT. This translates into CSAKIVGGTNEKLFF.

The CDR3 loop reads CSARVRASANYEQYF. The CDR3 nucleotides read TGCAGTGCTAGAGTTCGAGCTAGCGCAAACTACGAGCAGTACTTC. The chain combines TRBV20-1 with TRBJ2-7; D is possibly TRBD2 (6 bases). Germline loops: CDR1 DFQATT, CDR2 SNEGSKA (reference sequence). V dropped 1 base and J dropped 3 bases, with 16 bases sitting between them. The CDR3 runs 15 residues.

This clonotype was observed at least ten times. V gene TRBV5-8 combines with J gene TRBJ2-5, with a tentative D call TRBD2 (6 bases). CDR3 size: 14 residues. Trimming shortened V by 4 bases and J by 5 bases, and 15 bases separated the two germline ends. CDR1 and CDR2 (germline): SGHTS, YDEGEE. CDR3 loop: CASSQGLLMETQYF. CDR3 in DNA: TGTGCCAGCAGCCAGGGACTCCTAATGGAGACCCAGTACTTC.